The clone carrying this T cell receptor beta chain occurred a few times. Its antigen is as yet unknown. Patients aged 18 to 65 had newly diagnosed hyperthyroidism of under 2 months' duration. Uncontrolled infection, other autoimmune disease, pregnancy or lactation disqualified patients from enrolment. Authors of the study amplified TCR beta CDR3 regions from RNA transcripts. HTBI primers were employed in a first-round RT-PCR of the TCR CDR3. TCRdb reanalysed the multiplex PCR reads using MiXCR and keeps one entry per CDR3 protein. In the table there are about 200,000 distinct CDR3 sequences, about 15% of which are singletons. The CDR3 consists of 17 residues. With V trimmed by 7 bases and J by 2 bases, 6 bases remained unmatched. Per the germline V gene, CDR1 is SGHNT and CDR2 is YENEEA. The record originates from a study of T cells in Graves' hyperthyroidism and ophthalmopathy. Whole-study context: Specimen type is peripheral blood, collected at initial diagnosis prior to any treatment. Overall study results and limits: Most thyroid-expanded clonotypes above 0.001 were also found in blood.

Sequenced input: blood. The source of this sequence is a woman in her forties or fifties with Graves' hyperthyroidism. The chain has TRBV11-3 and TRBJ2-1, with 15 bases aligning to TRBD2. The CDR3 region is CASMGTSGRSPYNEQFF. CDR3 nucleotides: TGTGCCAGCATGGGGACTAGCGGGAGGAGTCCCTACAATGAGCAGTTCTTC.